Given below is one T cell receptor beta chain in context. Its antigen remains unidentified. The CDR3 contains 15 residues. Trimming removed 4 bases from V and 2 bases from J; junction bases left unmatched: 8. The germline V gene encodes CDR1 SGHRS and CDR2 YFSETQ. The table came from immunoSEQ multiplex PCR; TCRdb's copy has only in-frame clones and leaves some out. The sample comprises 48,000 or so clones, 86% of which are singletons, and approximately 20% rests with the top ten. The sample originates from a study of T cells in localized non-small cell lung cancer. General study findings and limits: Paired adjacent lung recovered a median roughly 56 of the top 100 tumor clones. Clonality peaked in uninvolved adjacent lung rather than tumor. Heterogeneity stays possible, as sequencing covered only one tumor region.

The sequence derives from an older male donor with stage III squamous cell lung carcinoma. Sequencing used peripheral blood, obtained before any cancer treatment. The chain uses TRBV5-1 and TRBJ2-5; TRBD1 aligns across 7 bases. The CDR3: CASSTPGQTQETQYF. The CDR3 nucleotides are TGCGCCAGCAGCACTCCGGGACAGACGCAAGAGACCCAGTACTTC.